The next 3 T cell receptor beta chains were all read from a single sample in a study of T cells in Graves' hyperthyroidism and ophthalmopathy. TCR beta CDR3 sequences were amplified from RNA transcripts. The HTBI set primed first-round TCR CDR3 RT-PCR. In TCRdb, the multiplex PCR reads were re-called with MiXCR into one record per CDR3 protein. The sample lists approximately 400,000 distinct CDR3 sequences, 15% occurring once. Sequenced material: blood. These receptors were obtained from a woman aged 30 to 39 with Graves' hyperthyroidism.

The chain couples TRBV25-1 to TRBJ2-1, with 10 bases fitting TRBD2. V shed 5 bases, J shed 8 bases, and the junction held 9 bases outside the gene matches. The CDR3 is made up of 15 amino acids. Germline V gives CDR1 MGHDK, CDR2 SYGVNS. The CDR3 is CASSRGLAGEYEQFF. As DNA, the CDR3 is TGTGCCAGCAGTCGAGGCCTAGCGGGAGAGTATGAGCAGTTCTTC. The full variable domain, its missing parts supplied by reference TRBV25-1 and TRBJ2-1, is EADIYQTPRYLVIGTGKKITLECSQTMGHDKMYWYQQDPGMELHLIHYSYGVNSTEKGDLSSESTVSRIRTEHFPLTLESARPSHTSQYLCASSRGLAGEYEQFFGPGTRLTVL.

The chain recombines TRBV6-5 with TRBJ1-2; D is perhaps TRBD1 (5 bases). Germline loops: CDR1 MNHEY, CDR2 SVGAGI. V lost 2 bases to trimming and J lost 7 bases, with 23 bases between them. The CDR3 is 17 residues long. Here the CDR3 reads CASSYDYDRAGYSGYTF. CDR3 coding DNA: TGTGCCAGCAGTTACGACTACGACCGAGCAGGGTACTCTGGCTACACCTTC.

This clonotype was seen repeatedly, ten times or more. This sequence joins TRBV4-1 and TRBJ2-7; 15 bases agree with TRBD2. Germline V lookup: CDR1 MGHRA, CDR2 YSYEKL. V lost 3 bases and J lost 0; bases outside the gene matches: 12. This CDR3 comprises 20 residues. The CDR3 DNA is TGCGCCAGCAGCCAGCTTTCCGGGACTAGCGGGAGGTCAAGCTCCTACGAGCAGTACTTC. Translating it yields CASSQLSGTSGRSSSYEQYF.